This TCR beta chain was sequenced in a study of response to subunit inactivated influenza vaccine. J gave up 8 bases and V 4 bases, and 9 bases lay outside the gene matches. Germline V lookup: CDR1 SGHRS, CDR2 YFSETQ. This CDR3 contains 14 residues. TCRdb used MiXCR to reprocess the RT-PCR reads, holding one entry per CDR3 protein. The sample shows approximately 500,000 distinct CDR3 sequences, approximately 22% of them seen only once. The sample was also reused in another study, on T cells expressing NK-cell markers. From that study: TCR beta cDNA was generated via 5'RACE template switching incorporating UMIs.

Specimen: CD4+ T cells sorted from PBMCs, collected 11 to 12 days after vaccination. The V and J genes are TRBV5-1 and TRBJ1-5; TRBD1 matches 7 bases. This TCR came from a man over 45 who received an inactivated influenza vaccine. CDR3 protein: CASSPGPGGEPQHF. For the CDR3, the DNA is TGCGCCAGCAGCCCCGGGCCAGGGGGTGAGCCCCAGCATTTT.